Detailed here is one TCR beta chain. At one end, the junction sequence differs from germline, possibly due to a read error. The source of the sample is a study of cytomegalovirus exposure and HLA in healthy donors. 60 Vbeta and 13 Jbeta primers were used in PCR. Measured with immunoSEQ multiplex PCR; TCRdb has only the in-frame clones, and not every one. The sample contains 130,000 or so clones, nearly 90% of which appear only once. Likely unrecorded immune exposures existed in these nominally healthy donors. Germline V gives CDR1 SEHNR, CDR2 FQNEAQ (reference sequence). The CDR3 has 17 residues. The rearrangement joins TRBV7-9 to TRBJ2-1, with TRBD2 matching 14 bases. The sample taken for sequencing was PBMCs. The TCR originated in a woman between 40 and 50 years old in good health and CMV-seronegative. CDR3 sequence reads: CSSSPRTSGRKGNEQFF. CDR3 sequence (DNA): TGTTCCAGCAGCCCTCGGACTAGCGGGAGGAAAGGCAATGAGCAGTTCTTC.